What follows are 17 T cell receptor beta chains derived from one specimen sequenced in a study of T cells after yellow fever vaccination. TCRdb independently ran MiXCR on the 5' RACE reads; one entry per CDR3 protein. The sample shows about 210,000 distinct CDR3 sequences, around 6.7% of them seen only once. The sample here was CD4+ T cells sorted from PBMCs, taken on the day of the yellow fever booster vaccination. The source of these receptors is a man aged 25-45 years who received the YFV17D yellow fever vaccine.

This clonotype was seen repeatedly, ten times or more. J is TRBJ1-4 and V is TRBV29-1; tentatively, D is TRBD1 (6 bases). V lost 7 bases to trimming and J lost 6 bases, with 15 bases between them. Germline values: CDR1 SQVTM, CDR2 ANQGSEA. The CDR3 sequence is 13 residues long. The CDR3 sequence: CSAKGDGDEKLFF. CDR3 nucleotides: TGCAGCGCCAAGGGGGACGGAGATGAAAAACTGTTTTTT.

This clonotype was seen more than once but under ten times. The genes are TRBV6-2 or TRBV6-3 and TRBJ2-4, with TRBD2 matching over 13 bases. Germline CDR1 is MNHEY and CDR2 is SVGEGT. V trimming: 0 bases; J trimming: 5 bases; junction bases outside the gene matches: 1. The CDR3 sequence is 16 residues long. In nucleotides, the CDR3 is TGTGCCAGCAGTTACTCGACTAGCGGGAGGCAAAACATTCAGTACTTC. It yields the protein CASSYSTSGRQNIQYF.

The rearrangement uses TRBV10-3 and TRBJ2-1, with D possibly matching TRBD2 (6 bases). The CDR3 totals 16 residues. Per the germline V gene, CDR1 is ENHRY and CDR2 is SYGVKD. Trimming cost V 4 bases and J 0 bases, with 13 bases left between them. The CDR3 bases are TGTGCCATCAGTGTTCTAGCGAAGAGCTCCTACAATGAGCAGTTCTTC. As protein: CAISVLAKSSYNEQFF.

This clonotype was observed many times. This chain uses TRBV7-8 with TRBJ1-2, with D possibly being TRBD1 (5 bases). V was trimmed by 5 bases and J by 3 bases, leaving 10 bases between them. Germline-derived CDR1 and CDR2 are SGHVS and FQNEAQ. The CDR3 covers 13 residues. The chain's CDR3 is CASSPRADYGYTF. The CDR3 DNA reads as TGTGCCAGCAGCCCCAGGGCCGACTATGGCTACACCTTC.

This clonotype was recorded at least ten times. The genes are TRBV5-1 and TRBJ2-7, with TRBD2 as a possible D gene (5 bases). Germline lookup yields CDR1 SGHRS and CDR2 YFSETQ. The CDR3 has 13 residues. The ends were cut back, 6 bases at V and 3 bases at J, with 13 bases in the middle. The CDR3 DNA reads TGCGCCAGCACTTCCAGCGGAAACTACGAGCAGTACTTC. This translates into CASTSSGNYEQYF.

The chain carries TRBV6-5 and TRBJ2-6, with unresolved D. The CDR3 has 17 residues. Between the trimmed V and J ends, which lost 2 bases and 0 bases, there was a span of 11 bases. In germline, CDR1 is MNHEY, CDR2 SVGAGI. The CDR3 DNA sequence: TGTGCCAGCAGTTACGGTACCGGAAGCTCTGGGGCCAACGTCCTGACTTTC. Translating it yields CASSYGTGSSGANVLTF.

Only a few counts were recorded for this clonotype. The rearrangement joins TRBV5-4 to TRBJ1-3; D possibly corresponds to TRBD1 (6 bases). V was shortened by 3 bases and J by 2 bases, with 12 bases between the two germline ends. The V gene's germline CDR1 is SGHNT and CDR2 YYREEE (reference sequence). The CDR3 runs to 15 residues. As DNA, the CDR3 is TGTGCCAGCAGCTCCATGACAGGCGCTGGAAACACCATATATTTT. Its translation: CASSSMTGAGNTIYF.

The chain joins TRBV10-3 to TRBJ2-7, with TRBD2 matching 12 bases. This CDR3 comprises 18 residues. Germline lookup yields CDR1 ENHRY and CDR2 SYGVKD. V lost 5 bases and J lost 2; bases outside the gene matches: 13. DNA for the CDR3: TGTGCCATCAGTTTAGGGGAGCCCCTAGCGGGAGGGACCTACGAGCAGTACTTC. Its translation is CAISLGEPLAGGTYEQYF.

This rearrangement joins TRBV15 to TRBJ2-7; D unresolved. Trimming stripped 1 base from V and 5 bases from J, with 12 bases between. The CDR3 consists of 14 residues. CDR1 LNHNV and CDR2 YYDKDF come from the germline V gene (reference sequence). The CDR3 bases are TGTGCCACCAGCAGAGGCGTAGCCCCCAACGAGCAGTACTTC. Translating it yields CATSRGVAPNEQYF.

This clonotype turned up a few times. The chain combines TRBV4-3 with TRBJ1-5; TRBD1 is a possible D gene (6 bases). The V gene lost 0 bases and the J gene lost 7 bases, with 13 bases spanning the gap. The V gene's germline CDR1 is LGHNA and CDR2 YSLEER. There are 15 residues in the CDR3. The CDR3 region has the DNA TGCGCCAGCAGCCAAGACATGGACAGAGCGCAGCCCCAGCATTTT. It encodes CASSQDMDRAQPQHF.

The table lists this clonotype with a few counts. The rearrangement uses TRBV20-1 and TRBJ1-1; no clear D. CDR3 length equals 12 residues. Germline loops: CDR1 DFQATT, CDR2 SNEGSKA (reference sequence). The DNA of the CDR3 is TGCCTCCTTCAAGCGGTTAACACTGAAGCTTTCTTT. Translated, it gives CLLQAVNTEAFF.

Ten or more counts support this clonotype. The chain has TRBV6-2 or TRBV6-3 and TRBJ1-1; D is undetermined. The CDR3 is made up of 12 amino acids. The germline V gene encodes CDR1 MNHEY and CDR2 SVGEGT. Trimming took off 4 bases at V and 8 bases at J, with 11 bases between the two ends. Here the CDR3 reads CASSFRPQEAFF. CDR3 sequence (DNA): TGTGCCAGCAGTTTTAGGCCACAAGAAGCTTTCTTT.

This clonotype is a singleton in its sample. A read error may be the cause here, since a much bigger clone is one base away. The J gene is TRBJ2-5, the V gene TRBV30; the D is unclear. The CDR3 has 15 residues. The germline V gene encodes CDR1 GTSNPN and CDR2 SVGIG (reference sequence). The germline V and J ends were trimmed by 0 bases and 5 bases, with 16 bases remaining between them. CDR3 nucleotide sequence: TGTGCCTGGAGTGTTGGCAGGCTGGACGCGGAGACCCAGTACTTC. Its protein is CAWSVGRLDAETQYF. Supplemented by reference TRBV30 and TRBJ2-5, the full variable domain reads SQTIHQWPATLVQPVGSPLSLECTVEGTSNPNLYWYRQAAGRGLQLLFYSVGIGQISSEVPQNLSASRPQDRQFILSSKKLLLSDSGFYLCAWSVGRLDAETQYFGPGTRLLVL.

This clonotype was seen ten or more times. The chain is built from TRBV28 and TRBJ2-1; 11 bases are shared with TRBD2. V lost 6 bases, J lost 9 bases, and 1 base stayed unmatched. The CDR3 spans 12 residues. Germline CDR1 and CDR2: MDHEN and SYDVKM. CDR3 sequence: CASSLAGGEQFF. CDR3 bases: TGTGCCAGCAGCCTAGCGGGAGGTGAGCAGTTCTTC.

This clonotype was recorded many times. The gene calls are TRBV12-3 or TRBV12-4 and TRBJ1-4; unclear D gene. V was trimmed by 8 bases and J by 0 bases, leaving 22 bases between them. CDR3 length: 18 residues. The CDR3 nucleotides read TGTGCCAGCCCGGTCATCGAGGGAAATAGGGCAACTAATGAAAAACTGTTTTTT. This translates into CASPVIEGNRATNEKLFF.

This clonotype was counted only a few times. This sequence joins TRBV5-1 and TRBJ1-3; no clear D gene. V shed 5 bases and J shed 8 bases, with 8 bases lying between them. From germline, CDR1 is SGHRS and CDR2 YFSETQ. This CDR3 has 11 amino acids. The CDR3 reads CASRWEDTIYF. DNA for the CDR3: TGCGCCAGCAGATGGGAAGACACCATATATTTT.

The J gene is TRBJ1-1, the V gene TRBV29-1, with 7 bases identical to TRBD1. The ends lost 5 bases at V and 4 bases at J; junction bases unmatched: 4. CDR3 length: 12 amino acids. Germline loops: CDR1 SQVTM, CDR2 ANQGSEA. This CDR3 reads CSVLPGGTEAFF. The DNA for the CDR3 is TGCAGCGTTCTTCCAGGGGGCACTGAAGCTTTCTTT.